The 10 T cell receptor beta chains in this list originate from one sample, sequenced in a study of monozygotic twins with inflammatory bowel disease. TCRdb reworked the 5' RACE reads into one entry per CDR3 protein, no DNA. This listing includes 200,000 to 250,000 distinct CDR3 sequences. The specimen was blood. The receptors were gathered from a human donor with ulcerative colitis or Crohn's disease, or a healthy co-twin of an affected twin (not recorded which).

The J gene is TRBJ2-2, the V gene TRBV2. The CDR3 contains 14 residues. Germline V gene lookup returns CDR1 SNHLY and CDR2 FYNNEI. CDR3: CASRSSRKDGELFF.

The V and J genes are TRBV11-2 and TRBJ1-3; the TCRdb call, TRBD1, lacks DNA for checking. This CDR3 region has 16 residues. CDR1 and CDR2 (germline): SGHAT, FQNNGV. CDR3: CASSSGQLFSGNTIYF.

The chain employs TRBV6-5 and TRBJ1-5; without DNA, the TCRdb call of TRBD1 cannot be checked. Germline CDR1 reads MNHEY; CDR2 reads SVGAGI. CDR3 length: 12 residues. The CDR3 loop reads CASGQGNQPQHF.

The chain recombines TRBV20-1 with TRBJ2-1; TCRdb picks TRBD2, but there is no DNA to check that call. From germline, CDR1 is DFQATT and CDR2 SNEGSKA (reference sequence). This CDR3 region has 13 residues. The CDR3 sequence: CSARRGGYNEQFF.

This chain links TRBV6-2 or TRBV6-3 with TRBJ2-7; with no DNA, the TCRdb D assignment of TRBD1 cannot be verified. The CDR3 is made up of 12 amino acids. The germline CDR1 and CDR2 sequences are MNHEY and SVGEGT. The CDR3 reads CASSPREREQYF.

This sequence joins TRBV7-2 and TRBJ1-1. CDR1 SGHTA and CDR2 FQGNSA come from the germline V gene. The CDR3 runs to 13 residues. CDR3 sequence reads: CASSFLENTEAFF. The full variable domain, its missing parts supplied by reference TRBV7-2 and TRBJ1-1, is GAGVSQSPSNKVTEKGKDVELRCDPISGHTALYWYRQSLGQGLEFLIYFQGNSAPDKSGLPSDRFSAERTGGSVSTLTIQRTQQEDSAVYLCASSFLENTEAFFGQGTRLTVV.

The chain couples TRBV12-3 or TRBV12-4 to TRBJ2-3. The CDR3 is 15 residues long. CDR3 amino acids: CASSFPVAIGDTQYF.

The chain employs TRBV10-2 and TRBJ2-1; there is no DNA to check the TCRdb D call of TRBD1. Looked up from germline, CDR1 is WSHSY and CDR2 is SAAADI. The CDR3 is made up of 14 amino acids. CDR3 sequence reads: CASSERDTYNEQFF.

This sequence joins TRBV7-8 and TRBJ2-2; TCRdb's D call of TRBD1 is untestable without DNA. There are 14 residues in the CDR3. CDR1 SGHVS and CDR2 FQNEAQ come from the germline V gene. The CDR3 sequence is CASSFDRHTGELFF.

The V gene is TRBV4-1, the J gene TRBJ1-5. Germline V gives CDR1 MGHRA, CDR2 YSYEKL. The CDR3 contains 16 residues. CDR3 loop: CASSQGPADGNQPQHF.